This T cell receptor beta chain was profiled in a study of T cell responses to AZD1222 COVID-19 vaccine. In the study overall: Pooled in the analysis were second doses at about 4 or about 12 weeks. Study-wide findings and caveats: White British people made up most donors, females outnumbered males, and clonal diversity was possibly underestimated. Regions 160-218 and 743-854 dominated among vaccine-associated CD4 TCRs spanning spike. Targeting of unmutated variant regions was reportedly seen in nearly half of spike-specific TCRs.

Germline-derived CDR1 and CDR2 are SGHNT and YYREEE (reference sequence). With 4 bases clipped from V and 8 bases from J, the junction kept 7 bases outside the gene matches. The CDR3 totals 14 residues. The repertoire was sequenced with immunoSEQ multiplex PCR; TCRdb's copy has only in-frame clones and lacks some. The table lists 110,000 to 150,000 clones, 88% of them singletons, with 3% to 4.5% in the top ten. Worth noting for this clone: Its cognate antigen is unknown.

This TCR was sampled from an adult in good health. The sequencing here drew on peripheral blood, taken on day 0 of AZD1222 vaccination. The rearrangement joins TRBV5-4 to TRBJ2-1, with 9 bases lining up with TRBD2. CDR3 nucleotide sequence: TGTGCCAGCAGCCTTATAGCGGGAGAATATGAGCAGTTCTTC. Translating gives CASSLIAGEYEQFF. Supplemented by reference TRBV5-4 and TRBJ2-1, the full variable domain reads ETGVTQSPTHLIKTRGQQVTLRCSSQSGHNTVSWYQQALGQGPQFIFQYYREEENGRGNFPPRFSGLQFPNYSSELNVNALELDDSALYLCASSLIAGEYEQFFGPGTRLTVL.